This is a list of T cell receptor beta chains from one sample in a study of shared clonotypes between healthy human individuals. The method was immunoSEQ multiplex PCR; TCRdb's version includes in-frame clones alone and lacks a portion of them. The table shows 2 million to 2.5 million clones, with approximately 94% occurring only once. Sample: naive CD4+ T cells from PBMCs. The receptors originated from a man between 18 and 35 years old in good health. Some clones in this sample may be carry-over from other donors' samples. CDR3s include the opening cysteine and the closing phenylalanine or tryptophan. The D gene is left open where the match is weak. Only part of the rows carry a size: once, few, many, or a class if the clone is expanded.

v_call	clone_size	d_call	cdr3_length	j_call	cdr3_aa	cdr3_nt
TRBV27	once	NA	16	TRBJ2-3	CASSPSLAGRTDTQYF	TGTGCCAGCAGTCCCTCTTTGGCAGGGCGCACAGATACGCAGTATTTT
TRBV18	NA	TRBD1	16	TRBJ2-5	CASSPPPRGHQETQYF	TGTGCCAGCTCACCACCGCCCAGGGGGCATCAAGAGACCCAGTACTTC
TRBV30	NA	NA	18	TRBJ2-7	CAWSSSGYRYSSSYEQYF	TGTGCCTGGAGTTCTTCGGGATACCGTTACTCGAGCTCCTACGAGCAGTACTTC
TRBV5-8	NA	NA	12	TRBJ2-5	CASTTQGETQYF	TGTGCCAGCACCACCCAAGGGGAGACCCAGTACTTC
TRBV19	NA	NA	14	TRBJ2-3	CASSIRGRQDTQYF	TGTGCCAGTAGTATTCGGGGCAGACAAGATACGCAGTATTTT
TRBV4-3	NA	TRBD1	14	TRBJ2-7	CASSHDRVSNEQYF	TGCGCCAGCAGCCATGACAGGGTGTCAAACGAGCAGTACTTC
TRBV5-1	NA	NA	13	TRBJ2-3	CASHRGGTDTQYF	TGCGCCAGCCACAGGGGAGGTACAGATACGCAGTATTTT
TRBV11-2	NA	TRBD2	15	TRBJ2-7	CASSPRPGGSNEQYF	TGTGCCAGCAGCCCCCGCCCCGGGGGGAGCAACGAGCAGTACTTC
TRBV25-1	NA	NA	15	TRBJ1-2	CASSESGFPLRGYTF	TGTGCCAGCAGTGAATCAGGGTTCCCCCTTCGGGGCTACACCTTC
TRBV4-3	NA	NA	15	TRBJ2-7	CASSQDVGHSYEQYF	TGCGCCAGCAGCCAAGATGTTGGGCACTCCTACGAGCAGTACTTC
TRBV19	NA	NA	16	TRBJ1-2	CASSIWAPLEDYGYTF	TGTGCCAGTAGTATTTGGGCCCCTTTGGAGGACTATGGCTACACCTTC
TRBV7-2	NA	TRBD2	13	TRBJ2-7	CASRIAGYYEQYF	TGTGCCAGCAGGATAGCGGGCTACTACGAGCAGTACTTC
TRBV7-2	NA	TRBD2	19	TRBJ2-6	CASSPLRAGGSSGANVLTF	TGTGCCAGCAGCCCCCTAAGAGCGGGAGGGAGCTCTGGGGCCAACGTCCTGACTTTC
TRBV6-1	NA	NA	13	TRBJ1-5	CASSEVVRQPQHF	TGTGCCAGCAGTGAAGTTGTAAGGCAGCCCCAGCATTTT
TRBV28	NA	NA	15	TRBJ1-2	CASSLGEGFSYGYTF	TGTGCCAGCAGTTTAGGAGAGGGGTTCAGCTATGGCTACACCTTC
TRBV5-1	once	NA	14	TRBJ1-4	CASSLGELGEKLFF	TGCGCCAGCAGCCTAGGGGAACTCGGTGAAAAACTGTTTTTT
TRBV7-3	NA	TRBD2	16	TRBJ2-3	CASSPGLAGDADTQYF	TGTGCCAGCAGCCCGGGACTAGCGGGAGACGCAGATACGCAGTATTTT
TRBV10-2	NA	TRBD2	15	TRBJ2-2	CATKGLAANTGELFF	TGCGCCACTAAGGGACTAGCGGCGAACACCGGGGAGCTGTTTTTT
TRBV5-1	NA	TRBD2	18	TRBJ2-3	CASSETPLTSGSSDTQYF	TGCGCCAGCAGCGAGACCCCCCTGACTAGCGGGAGTTCAGATACGCAGTATTTT
TRBV6-6	NA	NA	13	TRBJ1-5	CASSYRQDQPQHF	TGTGCCAGCAGTTACCGGCAGGATCAGCCCCAGCATTTT
TRBV4-1	NA	NA	18	TRBJ1-2	CASSQDQTYARQLGGYTF	TGCGCCAGCAGCCAAGACCAAACTTATGCCCGACAGCTTGGAGGCTACACCTTC
TRBV27	NA	TRBD2	17	TRBJ2-3	CASGPLVSGRATDTQYF	TGTGCCAGCGGGCCGCTCGTTAGCGGGAGGGCGACAGATACGCAGTATTTT
TRBV19	NA	NA	16	TRBJ2-3	CASSKGRWPEGDTQYF	TGTGCCAGTAGCAAAGGACGGTGGCCGGAAGGAGATACGCAGTATTTT
TRBV10-3	NA	NA	14	TRBJ1-2	CAISEALRGNGYTF	TGTGCCATCAGTGAGGCCCTGAGGGGGAATGGCTACACCTTC
TRBV6-5	NA	TRBD2	15	TRBJ2-7	CASSYSRTSPYEQYF	TGTGCCAGCAGTTACTCCCGGACTAGTCCCTACGAGCAGTACTTC
TRBV7-8	NA	NA	13	TRBJ2-1	CASSASPLAPMFF	TGTGCCAGCAGCGCATCCCCTCTAGCGCCCATGTTCTTC
TRBV11-3	NA	TRBD1	16	TRBJ2-2	CASRRGQGANTGELFF	TGTGCCAGCAGACGGGGACAGGGGGCGAACACCGGGGAGCTGTTTTTT
TRBV6-6	NA	NA	15	TRBJ2-2	CASSKTGTLAGELFF	TGTGCCAGCAGTAAAACCGGGACTCTCGCCGGGGAGCTGTTTTTT
TRBV5-1	NA	TRBD1	17	TRBJ1-4	CASSLVGQAATNEKLFF	TGCGCCAGCAGCTTGGTGGGACAGGCAGCAACTAATGAAAAACTGTTTTTT